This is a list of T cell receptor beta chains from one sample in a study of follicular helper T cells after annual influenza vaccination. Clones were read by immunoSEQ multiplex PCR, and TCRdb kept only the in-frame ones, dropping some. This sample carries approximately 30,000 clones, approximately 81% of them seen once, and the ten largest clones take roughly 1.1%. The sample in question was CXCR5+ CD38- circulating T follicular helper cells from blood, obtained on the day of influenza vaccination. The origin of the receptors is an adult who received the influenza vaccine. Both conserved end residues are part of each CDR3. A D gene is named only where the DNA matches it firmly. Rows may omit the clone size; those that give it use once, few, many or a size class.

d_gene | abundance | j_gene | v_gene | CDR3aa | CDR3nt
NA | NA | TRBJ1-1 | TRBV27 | CASSPRQNRKTEAFF | TGTGCCAGCAGTCCCAGACAAAATCGGAAGACTGAAGCTTTCTTT
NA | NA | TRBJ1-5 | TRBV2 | CASKRDNNQPQHF | TGTGCCAGCAAGAGGGACAACAATCAGCCCCAGCATTTT
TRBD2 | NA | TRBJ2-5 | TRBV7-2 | CASSLARGRGGLGETQYF | TGTGCCAGCAGCTTAGCGCGAGGGCGGGGGGGCCTCGGAGAGACCCAGTACTTC
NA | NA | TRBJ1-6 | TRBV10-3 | CAISDWDKGNSPLHF | TGTGCCATCAGTGATTGGGACAAAGGAAATTCACCCCTCCACTTT
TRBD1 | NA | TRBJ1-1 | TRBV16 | CASSPRGRTNTEAFF | TGTGCCAGCAGTCCCAGGGGGAGGACGAACACTGAAGCTTTCTTT
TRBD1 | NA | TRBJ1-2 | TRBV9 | CASSASQGGYGYTF | TGTGCCAGCAGCGCCTCCCAGGGGGGCTATGGCTACACCTTC
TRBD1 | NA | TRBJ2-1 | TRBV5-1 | CASSPQGLHNEQFF | TGCGCCAGCAGCCCACAGGGGTTACACAATGAGCAGTTCTTC
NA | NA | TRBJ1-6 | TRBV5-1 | CASSYAAYYNSPLHF | TGCGCCAGCAGCTATGCGGCCTACTATAATTCACCCCTCCACTTT
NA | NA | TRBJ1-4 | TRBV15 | CATSRGAGSGEKLFF | TGTGCCACCAGCAGAGGGGCGGGGAGTGGTGAAAAACTGTTTTTT
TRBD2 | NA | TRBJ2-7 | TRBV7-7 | CASSLGGGGAAGEQYF | TGTGCTAGCAGCTTAGGCGGGGGAGGGGCCGCGGGTGAGCAGTACTTC
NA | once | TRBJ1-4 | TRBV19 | CASSRPGRSTNEKLFF | TGTGCCAGTAGTAGACCCGGTCGGAGTACTAATGAAAAACTGTTTTTT
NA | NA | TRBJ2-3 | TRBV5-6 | CASSLISAEGFPTQYF | TGTGCCAGCAGCTTGATTTCGGCAGAGGGTTTCCCTACGCAGTATTTT
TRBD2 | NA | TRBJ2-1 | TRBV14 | CASSRQAGLRRNEQFF | TGTGCCAGCAGCCGACAAGCGGGATTGAGGCGGAATGAGCAGTTCTTC
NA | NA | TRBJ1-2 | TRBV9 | CASSVGGRDYGYTF | TGTGCCAGCAGCGTAGGGGGCCGGGACTATGGCTACACCTTC
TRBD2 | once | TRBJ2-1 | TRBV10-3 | CAISGPSGTNNEQFF | TGTGCCATCAGTGGGCCTAGCGGGACCAACAATGAGCAGTTCTTC
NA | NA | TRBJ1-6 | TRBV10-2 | CASSETVYNSPLHF | TGCGCCAGCAGTGAGACAGTCTATAATTCACCCCTCCACTTT
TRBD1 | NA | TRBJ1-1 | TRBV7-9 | CASSPWTGARNTEAFF | TGTGCCAGCAGCCCGTGGACAGGGGCCAGGAACACTGAAGCTTTCTTT
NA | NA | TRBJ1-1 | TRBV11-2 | CASSLENSPNTEAFF | TGTGCCAGCAGCTTAGAGAACAGTCCGAACACTGAAGCTTTCTTT
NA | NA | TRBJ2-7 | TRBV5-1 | CASSFSGSDYEQYF | TGCGCCAGCAGCTTTAGCGGAAGCGATTACGAGCAGTACTTC
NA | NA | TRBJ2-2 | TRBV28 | CASSLFGQGRELFF | TGTGCCAGCAGTTTATTTGGTCAGGGCCGGGAGCTGTTTTTT
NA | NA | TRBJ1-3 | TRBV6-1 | CASSEDLAAAGNTIYF | TGTGCCAGCAGTGAAGATCTTGCGGCGGCTGGAAACACCATATATTTT
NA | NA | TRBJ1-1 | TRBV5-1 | CASSPASDSEAFF | TGCGCCAGCAGCCCGGCATCCGACAGTGAAGCTTTCTTT
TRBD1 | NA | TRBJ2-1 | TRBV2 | CASRRTGSEQFF | TGTGCCAGCAGGAGGACAGGGTCGGAGCAGTTCTTC
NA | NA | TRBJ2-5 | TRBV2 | CASSKQYQETQYF | TGTGCCAGCAGTAAACAGTACCAAGAGACCCAGTACTTC
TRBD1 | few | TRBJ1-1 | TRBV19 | CASSIRDRGEAFF | TGTGCCAGTAGTATAAGGGACAGGGGGGAAGCTTTCTTT
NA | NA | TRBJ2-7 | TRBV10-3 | CAISQTYEQYF | TGTGCCATCAGCCAAACCTACGAGCAGTACTTC